The subject of this entry is one TCR beta chain. Source study methods: Estimation of nucleated cell counts relied on the amplification of reference gene primers. Profiled with immunoSEQ multiplex PCR; TCRdb holds only in-frame clones, not every one. V and J calls and clone size are those listed in that table; D and trimming were worked out from the DNA. The sample includes fewer than 200,000 clones, 85% seen only once; the top ten take about 3%. This entry comes from a study of blood T cell repertoires in COVID-19. At the level of the study: Material from acute and convalescent COVID-19 was sourced from the United States, Italy and Spain. Sample material is recorded as cDNA or gDNA derived from T cells, B-cell-depleted T cells, or PBMCs.

Sequenced: peripheral blood. This TCR derives from a human donor with acute or convalescent COVID-19. The donor label of this sample is uncertain.

The CDR3 DNA reads TGTGCCTCCAGTCGCCCCTTGACCGGGGAGCTGTTTTTT. Amino acid sequence: CASSRPLTGELFF. The gene calls are TRBV12-3 or TRBV12-4 and TRBJ2-2; D gene uncertain. The CDR3 consists of 13 residues. With 11 bases removed from V and 5 bases from J, the gap between germline ends came to 15 bases.